Following are 5 T cell receptor beta chains from one sample sequenced in a study of T cells in Graves' hyperthyroidism and ophthalmopathy. RNA transcripts gave rise to amplified TCR beta CDR3 regions. The primer set for the first-round RT-PCR of the TCR CDR3 was HTBI. TCRdb passed the multiplex PCR reads through MiXCR, listing each CDR3 protein once. Altogether over 450,000 distinct CDR3 sequences are present, 17% being singletons, with the ten largest covering under 20%. Sequenced sample: blood. All receptors derive from a woman younger than 30 with Graves' ophthalmopathy.

The chain couples TRBV10-3 to TRBJ2-5; TRBD2 agrees at 13 bases. The CDR3 covers 16 residues. The junction had 12 bases not matched to a gene; V was cut back by 10 bases and J by 4 bases. The germline gives CDR1 ENHRY, CDR2 SYGVKD. Written as DNA, the CDR3 is TGTGCCACTGGGACTAGCGGGATAACGACCAGAGAGACCCAGTACTTC. Amino acid sequence: CATGTSGITTRETQYF.

Only a few counts were recorded for this clonotype. J is TRBJ1-2 and V is TRBV14; 12 bases map to TRBD1. Germline-derived CDR1 and CDR2 are SGHDN and FVKESK. The CDR3 is made up of 15 amino acids. Trimming took 3 bases from V and 4 from J; bases not matched to a gene: 3. This CDR3 is CASSQGTGGGYGYTF. In DNA, the CDR3 is TGTGCCAGCAGCCAGGGGACAGGGGGCGGCTATGGCTACACCTTC.

This chain joins TRBV28 and TRBJ1-1, with TRBD1 as a possible D gene (6 bases). V was trimmed by 7 bases and J by 4 bases, leaving 16 bases between them. CDR1 and CDR2 (germline): MDHEN, SYDVKM. The CDR3 is 14 amino acids. CDR3 in amino acids: CASINGRGGTEAFF. The CDR3 DNA follows: TGTGCCAGCATTAACGGCAGGGGAGGCACTGAAGCTTTCTTT.

The chain combines TRBV27 with TRBJ2-2; no firm D call. In germline, CDR1 is MNHEY, CDR2 SMNVEV (reference sequence). Trimming pared 4 bases from V and 0 bases from J, leaving 6 bases between. The CDR3 extends over 14 amino acids. DNA for the CDR3: TGTGCCAGCAGTTCCTACCCGAACACCGGGGAGCTGTTTTTT. Translation: CASSSYPNTGELFF.

This clonotype was found many times. The V gene is TRBV20-1, the J gene TRBJ1-5, with a weak D call TRBD1 (6 bases). This CDR3 contains 13 residues. Trimming cost V 6 bases and J 6 bases, with 15 bases left between them. CDR1 and CDR2 from the germline V gene are DFQATT and SNEGSKA (reference sequence). Written as DNA, the CDR3 is TGCAGTGCCACCGGGACAAACGGTCAGCCCCAGCATTTT. Translated, it gives CSATGTNGQPQHF.